This T cell receptor beta chain emerged from a study of cytomegalovirus exposure and HLA in healthy donors. With 60 Vbeta and 13 Jbeta primers, the PCR was carried out. Using immunoSEQ multiplex PCR, the repertoire was profiled, and TCRdb retains in-frame clones only, with some absent. The sample lists some 150,000 clones; roughly 8.8% were seen once. After removal of 1 base from V and 8 bases from J, the junction contained 6 bases not matched to a gene. Germline V gives CDR1 SGHNT, CDR2 YENEEA. The CDR3 is 16 amino acids. The sequence derives from a woman aged 40 to 50 in good health and CMV-seropositive. Sequences were obtained from PBMCs. This chain uses TRBV11-3 with TRBJ2-1; 12 bases are a match to TRBD2. CDR3 region: CASSLGLAGARDEQFF. CDR3 nucleotide sequence: TGTGCCAGCAGCTTAGGACTAGCGGGGGCGAGAGATGAGCAGTTCTTC.